One T cell receptor beta chain is described in this entry. It has no known antigen specificity. Nothing much larger sits one base from this clone, and base qualities are not available. This entry is derived from a study of T cell responses to AZD1222 COVID-19 vaccine (dated by TCRdb to the early 2020s). Turning to the overall study: AZD1222 recipients given second doses at about 4 weeks or at about 12 weeks were pooled, since spike-specific TCR depth and breadth were not found to differ between the two schedules. TCR sequencing was performed for over 230 trial participants, of whom 207 were given two doses of AZD1222 and some 26 were given two doses of MenACWY control vaccine. Enrollment into the trials was organized by age into subgroups of 18-55, 56-69 and 70-plus years, and those subgroups contained approximately 160, 26 and 62 TCR-sequenced participants, respectively.

The investigation overall reported the following: Conclusions about previously exposed vaccinees were limited because only six or seven AZD1222 recipients were SARS-CoV-2 seropositive at baseline. In the small 56-69-year group, the increase in depth fell short of significance, most likely because of low power. Because no samples from the day 14 peak response were available, repertoires could be characterized only after the peak T cell response. A significant rise in spike-specific TCR breadth and depth was observed after two AZD1222 doses relative to day 0 and relative to MenACWY recipients. CD4 TCRs associated with the vaccine covered the entire spike protein, and the dominant responses were in regions 160-218 and 743-854. Participants were mostly white British, with more females than males. The authors suggested clonal diversity may have been underestimated. Nearly half of unique spike-specific TCRs reportedly recognized epitopes outside regions mutated in the B.1.351 and B.1.1.7 variants.

The CDR3 regions of human TCRbeta chains were subjected to immunosequencing. As for the original processing: TCRs in the repertoires were matched against a reference library of SARS-CoV-2-specific TCRs that had been generated with the MIRA antigen-specificity platform. Breadth meant the fraction of unique TCRs that were SARS-CoV-2-associated, whereas depth meant the fraction of total T cells that were SARS-CoV-2-associated. Using the MIRA data, each spike-specific TCR was assigned both to the spike region to which the TCR was reactive and to a CD4 or CD8 class. Log10-transformed breadth and depth values were compared by one-way ANOVA with Sidak's multiple comparisons tests. TCRdb retrieved this table from immuneACCESS and kept in-frame rearrangements only. Not all clones are present; in checked studies, unresolved V genes account for under half, and no reason is known for the remainder. V, J and clone size are those of that table, while D and trimming were read from the DNA. Across this sample there are around 200,000 clones, with roughly 88% seen only once. About 0.53% of the sample rests with the top ten.

This specimen's time point label, per the study, means: baseline before first vaccination. The vaccinee samples were drawn from two UK trials, COV001 and COV002, one of which was a single-blind randomized controlled phase 2/3 trial testing AZD1222 (ChAdOx1 nCoV-19) in healthy adults. For TCRbeta chain sequencing, PBMC samples from trial participants were taken at day 0 and at day 28 after the second dose. The material was peripheral blood, obtained on day 0 of AZD1222 vaccination. The sequence was collected from an adult in good health.

This receptor has the CDR3 CASSQDYGGITDTQYF. The DNA reads TGCGCCAGCAGCCAAGATTACGGGGGAATCACAGATACGCAGTATTTT. The V and J segments used are TRBV4-3 and TRBJ2-3, and possibly TRBD2, on 6 matching bases. The trim is 0 bases for V and 2 bases for J, with a gap of 12 bases between the germline ends. Taken from the germline V gene, the CDR1 and CDR2 loops are LGHNA and YSLEER. Its CDR3 holds 16 amino acids, cysteine through phenylalanine. Of all the DNA, just the CDR3 is kept, 48 bases in frame from base 1.